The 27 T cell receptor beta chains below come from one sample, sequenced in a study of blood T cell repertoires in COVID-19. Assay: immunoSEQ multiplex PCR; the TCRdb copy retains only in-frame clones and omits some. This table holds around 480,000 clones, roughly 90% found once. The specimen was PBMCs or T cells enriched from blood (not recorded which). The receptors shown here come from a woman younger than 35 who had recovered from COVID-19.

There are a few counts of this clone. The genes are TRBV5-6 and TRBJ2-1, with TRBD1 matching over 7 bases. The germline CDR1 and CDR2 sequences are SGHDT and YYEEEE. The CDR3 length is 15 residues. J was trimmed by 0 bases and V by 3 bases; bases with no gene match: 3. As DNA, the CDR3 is TGTGCCAGCAGCTCCGACAGGGTCTCCTACAATGAGCAGTTCTTC. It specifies CASSSDRVSYNEQFF.

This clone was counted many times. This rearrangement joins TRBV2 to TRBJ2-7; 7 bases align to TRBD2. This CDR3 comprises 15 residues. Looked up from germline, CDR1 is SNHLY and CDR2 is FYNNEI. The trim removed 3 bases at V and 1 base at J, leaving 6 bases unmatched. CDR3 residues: CASSDERGGSYEQYF. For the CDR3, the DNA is TGTGCCAGCAGTGATGAACGGGGAGGGTCCTACGAGCAGTACTTC.

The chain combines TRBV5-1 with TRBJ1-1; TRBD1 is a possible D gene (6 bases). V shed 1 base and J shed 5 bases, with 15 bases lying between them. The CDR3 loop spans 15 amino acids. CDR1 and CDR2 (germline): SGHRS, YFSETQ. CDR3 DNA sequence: TGCGCCAGCAGCTTGAATCTTATAGGGACAACTGAAGCTTTCTTT. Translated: CASSLNLIGTTEAFF.

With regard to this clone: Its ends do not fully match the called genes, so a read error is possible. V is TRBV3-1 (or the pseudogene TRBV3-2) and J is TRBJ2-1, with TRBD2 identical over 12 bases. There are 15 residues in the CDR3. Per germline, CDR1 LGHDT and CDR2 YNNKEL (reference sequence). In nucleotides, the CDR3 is TGTGCCAGCAGCTGGACTAGCGGGGACACCTTTTCTGCCATCTTC. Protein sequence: CASSWTSGDTFSAIF.

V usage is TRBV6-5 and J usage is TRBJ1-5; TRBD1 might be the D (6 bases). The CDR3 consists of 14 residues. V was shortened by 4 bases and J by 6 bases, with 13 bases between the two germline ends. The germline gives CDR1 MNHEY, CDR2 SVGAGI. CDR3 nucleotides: TGTGCCAGCAGTTTTTCAGGGGAAGGTCAGCCCCAGCATTTT. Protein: CASSFSGEGQPQHF.

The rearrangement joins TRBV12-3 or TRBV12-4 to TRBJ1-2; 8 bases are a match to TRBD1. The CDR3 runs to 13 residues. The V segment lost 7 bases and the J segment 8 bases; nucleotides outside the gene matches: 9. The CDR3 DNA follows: TGTGCCAGCACCCTGGACAGGGCAGGCGGCTACACCTTC. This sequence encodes CASTLDRAGGYTF.

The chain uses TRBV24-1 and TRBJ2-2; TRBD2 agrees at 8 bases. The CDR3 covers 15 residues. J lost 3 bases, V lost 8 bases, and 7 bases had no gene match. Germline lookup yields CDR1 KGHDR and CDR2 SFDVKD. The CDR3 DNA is TGTGCCACCAAGTTCACGGGGGGGTACACCGGGGAGCTGTTTTTT. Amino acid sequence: CATKFTGGYTGELFF.

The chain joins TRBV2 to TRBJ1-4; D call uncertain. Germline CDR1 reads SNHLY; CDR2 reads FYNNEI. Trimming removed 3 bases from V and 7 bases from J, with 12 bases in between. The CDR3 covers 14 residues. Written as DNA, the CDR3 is TGTGCCAGCAGTGAGGAGAGGGTCGGTGAAAAACTGTTTTTT. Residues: CASSEERVGEKLFF.

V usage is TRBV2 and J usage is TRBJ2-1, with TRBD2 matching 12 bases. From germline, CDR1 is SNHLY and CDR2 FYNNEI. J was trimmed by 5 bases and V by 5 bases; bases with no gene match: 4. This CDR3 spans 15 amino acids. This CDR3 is CASSRTSGVNNEQFF. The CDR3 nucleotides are TGTGCCAGCAGTCGGACTAGCGGGGTGAACAATGAGCAGTTCTTC.

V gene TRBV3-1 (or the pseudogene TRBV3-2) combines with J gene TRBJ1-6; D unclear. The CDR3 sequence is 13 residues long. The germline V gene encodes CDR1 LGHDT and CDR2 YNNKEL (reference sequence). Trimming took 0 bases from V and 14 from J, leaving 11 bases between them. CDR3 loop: CASSQDAGSTLHF. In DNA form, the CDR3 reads TGTGCCAGCAGCCAAGATGCGGGGTCGACCCTCCACTTT.

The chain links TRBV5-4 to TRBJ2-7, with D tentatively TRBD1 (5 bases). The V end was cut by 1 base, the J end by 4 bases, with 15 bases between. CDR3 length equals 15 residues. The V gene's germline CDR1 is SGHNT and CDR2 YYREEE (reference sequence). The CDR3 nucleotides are TGTGCCAGCAGCTTGTCAGGACACCCCCATTACGAGCAGTACTTC. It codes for CASSLSGHPHYEQYF.

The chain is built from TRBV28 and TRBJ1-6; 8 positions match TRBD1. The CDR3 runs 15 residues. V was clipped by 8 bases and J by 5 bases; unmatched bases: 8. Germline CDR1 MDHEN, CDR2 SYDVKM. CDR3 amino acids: CASRGAGGDNSPLHF. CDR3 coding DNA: TGTGCCAGCCGGGGGGCAGGGGGCGATAATTCACCCCTCCACTTT.

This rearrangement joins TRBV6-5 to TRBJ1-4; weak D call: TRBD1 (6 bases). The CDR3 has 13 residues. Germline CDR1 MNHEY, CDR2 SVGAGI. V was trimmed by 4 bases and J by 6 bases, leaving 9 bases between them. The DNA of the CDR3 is TGTGCCAGCAGTTCAGGGGTGGATGAAAAACTGTTTTTT. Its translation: CASSSGVDEKLFF.

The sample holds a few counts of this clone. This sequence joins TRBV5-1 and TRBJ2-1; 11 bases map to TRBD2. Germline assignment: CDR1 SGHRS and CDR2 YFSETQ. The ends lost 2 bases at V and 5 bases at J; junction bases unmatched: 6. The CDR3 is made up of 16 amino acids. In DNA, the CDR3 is TGCGCCAGCAGCTTCAGAATACTAGCGGGGGACAATGAGCAGTTCTTC. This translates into CASSFRILAGDNEQFF.

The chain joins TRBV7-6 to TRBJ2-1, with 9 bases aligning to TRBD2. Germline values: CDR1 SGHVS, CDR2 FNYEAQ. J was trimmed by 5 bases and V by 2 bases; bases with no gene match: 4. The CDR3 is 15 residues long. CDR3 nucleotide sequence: TGTGCCAGCAGCTTAACCAGCGGGGGGAACAATGAGCAGTTCTTC. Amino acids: CASSLTSGGNNEQFF.

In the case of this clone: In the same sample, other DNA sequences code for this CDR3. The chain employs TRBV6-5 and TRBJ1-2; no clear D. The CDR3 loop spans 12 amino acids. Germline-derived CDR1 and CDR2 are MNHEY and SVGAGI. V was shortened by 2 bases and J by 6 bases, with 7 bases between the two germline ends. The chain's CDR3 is CASSYRGDGYTF. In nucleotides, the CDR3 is TGTGCCAGCAGTTACCGGGGAGATGGCTACACCTTC.

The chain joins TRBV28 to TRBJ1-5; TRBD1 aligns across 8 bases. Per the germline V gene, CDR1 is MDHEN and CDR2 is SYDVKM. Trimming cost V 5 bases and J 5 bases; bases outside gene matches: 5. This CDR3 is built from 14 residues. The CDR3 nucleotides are TGTGCCAGCAGTCCACCGGACAGGGATCAGCCCCAGCATTTT. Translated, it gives CASSPPDRDQPQHF.

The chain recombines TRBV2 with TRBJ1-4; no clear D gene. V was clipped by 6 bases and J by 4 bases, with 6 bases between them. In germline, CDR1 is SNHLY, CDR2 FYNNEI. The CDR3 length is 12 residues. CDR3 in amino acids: CASRVVNEKLFF. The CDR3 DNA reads TGTGCCAGCAGGGTAGTTAATGAAAAACTGTTTTTT.

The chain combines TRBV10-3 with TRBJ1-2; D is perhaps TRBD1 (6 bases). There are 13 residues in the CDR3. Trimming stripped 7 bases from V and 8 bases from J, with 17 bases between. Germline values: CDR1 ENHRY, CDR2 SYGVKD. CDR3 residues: CAIMPGANRGYTF. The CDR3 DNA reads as TGTGCCATCATGCCAGGGGCGAATCGAGGCTACACCTTC.

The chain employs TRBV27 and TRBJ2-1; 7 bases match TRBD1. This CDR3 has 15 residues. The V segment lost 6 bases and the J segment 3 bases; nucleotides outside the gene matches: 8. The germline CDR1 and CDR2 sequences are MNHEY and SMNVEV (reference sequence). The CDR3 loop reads CASRSRDSNYNEQFF. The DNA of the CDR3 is TGTGCCAGCAGAAGCCGGGACAGTAACTACAATGAGCAGTTCTTC.

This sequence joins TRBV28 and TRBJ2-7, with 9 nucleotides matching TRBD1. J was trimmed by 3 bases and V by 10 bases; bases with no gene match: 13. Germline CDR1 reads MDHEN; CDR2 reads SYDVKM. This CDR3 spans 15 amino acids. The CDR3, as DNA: TGTGCCACCTTTACCGGGACAGGGAAAATCTACGAGCAGTACTTC. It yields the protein CATFTGTGKIYEQYF.

The CDR3 DNA reads TGTGCCAGCACGAAATCAGTCGGGGGGCTACACAATGAGCAGTTCTTC. It translates to CASTKSVGGLHNEQFF. The V call is TRBV7-9, the J call TRBJ2-1; D might be TRBD2 (7 bases). The V and J ends lost 7 bases and 5 bases respectively, with 21 bases between them. The length of the CDR3 is 16 residues. Germline V CDR1 and CDR2: SEHNR, FQNEAQ (reference sequence).

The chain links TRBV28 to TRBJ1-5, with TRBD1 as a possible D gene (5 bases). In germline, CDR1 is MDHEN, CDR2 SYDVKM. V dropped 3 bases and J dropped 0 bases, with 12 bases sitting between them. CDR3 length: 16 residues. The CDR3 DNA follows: TGTGCCAGCAGTTTCCAGGGCGATTATAGCAATCAGCCCCAGCATTTT. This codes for CASSFQGDYSNQPQHF.

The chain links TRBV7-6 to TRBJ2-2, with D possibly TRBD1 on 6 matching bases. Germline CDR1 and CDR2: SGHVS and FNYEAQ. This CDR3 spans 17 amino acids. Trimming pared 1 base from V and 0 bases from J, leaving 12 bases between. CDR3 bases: TGTGCCAGCAGCTTAGATCCCCAGGGGCCGAACACCGGGGAGCTGTTTTTT. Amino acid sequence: CASSLDPQGPNTGELFF.

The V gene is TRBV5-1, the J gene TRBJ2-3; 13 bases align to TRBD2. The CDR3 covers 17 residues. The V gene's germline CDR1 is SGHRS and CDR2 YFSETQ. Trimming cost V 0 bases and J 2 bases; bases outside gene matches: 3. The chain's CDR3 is CASSLAGLAGATDTQYF. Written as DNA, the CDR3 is TGCGCCAGCAGCTTGGCCGGACTAGCGGGGGCCACAGATACGCAGTATTTT.

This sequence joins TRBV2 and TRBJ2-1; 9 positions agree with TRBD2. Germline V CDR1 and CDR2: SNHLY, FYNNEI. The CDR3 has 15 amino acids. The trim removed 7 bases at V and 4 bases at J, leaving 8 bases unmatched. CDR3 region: CASKAGGNRYNEQFF. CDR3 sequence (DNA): TGTGCCAGCAAGGCGGGGGGGAATCGTTACAATGAGCAGTTCTTC.

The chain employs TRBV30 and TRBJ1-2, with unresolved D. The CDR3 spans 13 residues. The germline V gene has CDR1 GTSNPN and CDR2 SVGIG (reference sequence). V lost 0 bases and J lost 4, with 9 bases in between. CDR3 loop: CAWSVEFFYGYTF. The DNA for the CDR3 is TGTGCCTGGAGTGTTGAGTTTTTCTATGGCTACACCTTC. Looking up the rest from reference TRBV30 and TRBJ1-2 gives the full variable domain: SQTIHQWPATLVQPVGSPLSLECTVEGTSNPNLYWYRQAAGRGLQLLFYSVGIGQISSEVPQNLSASRPQDRQFILSSKKLLLSDSGFYLCAWSVEFFYGYTFGSGTRLTVV.